The 26 T cell receptor beta chains given below trace back to one sample, sequenced in a study of T cell responses to AZD1222 COVID-19 vaccine. Generated by immunoSEQ multiplex PCR, the TCRdb table keeps only in-frame clones and is missing some. The sample lists roughly 81,000 clones; roughly 88% were seen once. The sample here was peripheral blood, taken on day 0 of AZD1222 vaccination. The receptors shown here come from an adult in good health.

The rearrangement uses TRBV19 and TRBJ2-1; no definite D call. Germline CDR1 LNHDA, CDR2 SQIVND (reference sequence). The length of the CDR3 is 15 residues. V was shortened by 6 bases and J by 5 bases, with 17 bases between the two germline ends. The CDR3 spells CASSLPSTGNNEQFF. Written as DNA, the CDR3 is TGTGCCAGTAGCCTACCATCGACTGGCAACAATGAGCAGTTCTTC.

V gene TRBV9 combines with J gene TRBJ2-5; no clear D. The CDR3 totals 13 residues. Deletions cut 0 bases from V and 2 bases from J, with 5 bases between. Per germline, CDR1 SGDLS and CDR2 YYNGEE. The CDR3 sequence is CASSVARQETQYF. CDR3 DNA: TGTGCCAGCAGCGTAGCCAGACAAGAGACCCAGTACTTC. The entire variable domain, with the rest obtained from reference TRBV9 and TRBJ2-5, is as follows: DSGVTQTPKHLITATGQRVTLRCSPRSGDLSVYWYQQSLDQGLQFLIQYYNGEERAKGNILERFSAQQFPDLHSELNLSSLELGDSALYFCASSVARQETQYFGPGTRLLVL.

A few counts support this clone. The rearrangement links TRBV4-2 to TRBJ1-2; D may be TRBD1 (5 bases). This CDR3 contains 16 residues. CDR1 and CDR2 (germline): LGHNA, YNFKEQ. V was cut by 1 base and J by 6 bases, with 18 bases left in between. The CDR3, as DNA: TGTGCCAGCAGCCAAGGGTCCCGGCAGGGTTACGATGGCTACACCTTC. Amino acids: CASSQGSRQGYDGYTF.

The V call is TRBV29-1, the J call TRBJ1-1, with D unresolved. The CDR3 has 13 amino acids. CDR1 is SQVTM and CDR2 is ANQGSEA in the germline V gene. Trimming cost V 2 bases and J 0 bases, with 7 bases left between them. The CDR3 DNA follows: TGCAGCGTTGAATGGGGTTTGAACACTGAAGCTTTCTTT. Translated: CSVEWGLNTEAFF. The full variable domain, in which reference TRBV29-1 and TRBJ1-1 provide the parts outside the CDR3, is SAVISQKPSRDICQRGTSLTIQCQVDSQVTMMFWYRQQPGQSLTLIATANQGSEATYESGFVIDKFPISRPNLTFSTLTVSNMSPEDSSIYLCSVEWGLNTEAFFGQGTRLTVV.

V and J are TRBV6-5 and TRBJ2-1; D is uncertain. The CDR3 extends over 13 amino acids. The germline gives CDR1 MNHEY, CDR2 SVGAGI. Trimming pared 5 bases from V and 9 bases from J, leaving 14 bases between. The CDR3 here is CASSPHPLGEQFF. The CDR3 region has the DNA TGTGCCAGCAGTCCCCACCCCTTGGGTGAGCAGTTCTTC.

The V call is TRBV10-1, the J call TRBJ1-2; 8 bases are a match to TRBD1. CDR1 WNHNN and CDR2 SYGVQD come from the germline V gene (reference sequence). The CDR3 is 17 amino acids. With 7 bases clipped from V and 0 bases from J, the junction kept 13 bases outside the gene matches. CDR3 coding DNA: TGCGCCAGCATTGAACCCGGGACAGGCTCCCCTAACTATGGCTACACCTTC. Its translation: CASIEPGTGSPNYGYTF.

The rearrangement links TRBV6-5 to TRBJ1-4; possible D gene TRBD1, 5 bases. The germline V gene has CDR1 MNHEY and CDR2 SVGAGI. V lost 8 bases and J lost 11, with 12 bases in between. This CDR3 spans 11 amino acids. CDR3 residues: CASGVGGKLFF. The CDR3 DNA follows: TGTGCCAGCGGGGTTGGGGGGAAACTGTTTTTT.

The chain is built from TRBV11-3 and TRBJ2-1; TRBD2 is a possible D gene (5 bases). The germline gives CDR1 SGHNT, CDR2 YENEEA. V lost 1 base, J lost 3 bases, and 13 bases lay in between. CDR3 size: 16 residues. CDR3: CASSLGGLARYNEQFF. The CDR3 DNA reads as TGTGCCAGCAGCTTAGGTGGCCTAGCTCGCTACAATGAGCAGTTCTTC.

Details on this clone: The germline gene is not matched at one end of the junction; a read error may be the cause. V usage is TRBV3-1 (or the pseudogene TRBV3-2) and J usage is TRBJ1-2; D is uncertain. The CDR3 sequence is 13 residues long. The germline V gene has CDR1 LGHDT and CDR2 YNNKEL (reference sequence). In nucleotides, the CDR3 is TGTGCCAGCACCCAAGGAGGGAACTATGGCTACACCTTC. Its translation: CASTQGGNYGYTF.

This clone was observed a handful of times. The chain uses TRBV5-1 and TRBJ2-5; unclear D gene. Germline V gene data show CDR1 as SGHRS and CDR2 as YFSETQ. This CDR3 has 12 residues. The V and J ends lost 0 bases and 3 bases respectively, with 3 bases between them. The chain's CDR3 is CASSLDKETQYF. CDR3 nucleotide sequence: TGCGCCAGCAGCTTGGACAAAGAGACCCAGTACTTC.

This clone was seen only once. CDR3 sequence: CASSPTHTAGNTIYF. CDR3 nucleotides: TGTGCCAGCTCACCAACCCATACAGCTGGAAACACCATATATTTT. V gene TRBV18 combines with J gene TRBJ1-3; D is unclear. This CDR3 has 15 amino acids. V lost 2 bases and J 2 bases, leaving 10 bases between the germline ends. Germline V lookup: CDR1 KGHSH, CDR2 LQKENI.

The chain has TRBV7-3 and TRBJ2-5, with D possibly being TRBD1 or TRBD2 (5 bases each). Germline CDR1 and CDR2: SGHTA and FQGTGA. The CDR3 is 14 residues long. V dropped 6 bases and J dropped 5 bases, with 16 bases sitting between them. The CDR3 protein is CASSPGLAGETQYF. The CDR3, as DNA: TGTGCCAGCAGTCCGGGGCTAGCCGGCGAGACCCAGTACTTC. Full variable domain (remainder filled in from reference TRBV7-3 and TRBJ2-5): GAGVSQTPSNKVTEKGKYVELRCDPISGHTALYWYRQSLGQGPEFLIYFQGTGAADDSGLPNDRFFAVRPEGSVSTLKIQRTERGDSAVYLCASSPGLAGETQYFGPGTRLLVL.

The chain links TRBV15 to TRBJ2-1; 9 bases are shared with TRBD2. The CDR3 sequence is 15 residues long. Trimming removed 0 bases from V and 14 bases from J; junction bases left unmatched: 11. Germline V gene lookup returns CDR1 LNHNV and CDR2 YYDKDF (reference sequence). The CDR3 DNA reads TGTGCCACCAGCAGAGATCCCAGGGTAGCGGGAGATGAGTTCTTC. Amino acid sequence: CATSRDPRVAGDEFF.

The chain combines TRBV9 with TRBJ2-5; 12 bases map to TRBD1. CDR1 SGDLS and CDR2 YYNGEE come from the germline V gene. Trimming cost V 1 base and J 5 bases; bases outside gene matches: 9. The CDR3 spans 17 residues. The CDR3 reads CASSVSLRDRGQETQYF. The CDR3 DNA follows: TGTGCCAGCAGCGTATCTCTCCGGGACAGGGGGCAGGAGACCCAGTACTTC.

The chain uses TRBV2 and TRBJ2-1, with D uncertain. Trimming took 3 bases from V and 4 from J, leaving 7 bases between them. Per the germline V gene, CDR1 is SNHLY and CDR2 is FYNNEI. The length of the CDR3 is 13 residues. CDR3 nucleotides: TGTGCCAGCAGTGAGAACACATACAATGAGCAGTTCTTC. Its protein is CASSENTYNEQFF.

This chain uses TRBV14 with TRBJ1-1; D is unresolved. The germline V gene has CDR1 SGHDN and CDR2 FVKESK. The V gene lost 1 base and the J gene lost 1 base, with 13 bases spanning the gap. The CDR3 totals 16 residues. The CDR3 bases are TGTGCCAGCAGCCAAGGAGTCGGACTGGGGAACACTGAAGCTTTCTTT. Residues: CASSQGVGLGNTEAFF.

This clone turned up a few times. This chain joins TRBV7-6 and TRBJ2-7, with D perhaps matching TRBD2 (6 bases). Deletions cut 1 base from V and 4 bases from J, with 14 bases between. The CDR3 extends over 15 amino acids. The germline CDR1 and CDR2 sequences are SGHVS and FNYEAQ. CDR3 nucleotide sequence: TGTGCCAGCAGCTTAGGTGCTAGCGAGATTTACGAGCAGTACTTC. This encodes CASSLGASEIYEQYF.

This clone was seen ten or more times. CDR3 residues: CASSSLRGLMYEQYF. In DNA form, the CDR3 reads TGCGCCAGCAGCTCCCTGAGGGGTCTTATGTACGAGCAGTACTTC. The J gene is TRBJ2-7, the V gene TRBV5-1, with D possibly being TRBD1 or TRBD2 (5 bases each). This CDR3 region has 15 residues. The germline gives CDR1 SGHRS, CDR2 YFSETQ. With 3 bases removed from V and 4 bases from J, the gap between germline ends came to 17 bases.

This chain links TRBV7-9 with TRBJ1-2; TRBD1 might be the D (6 bases). CDR3 length equals 13 residues. The ends were cut back, 5 bases at V and 5 bases at J, with 12 bases in the middle. Germline V gives CDR1 SEHNR, CDR2 FQNEAQ (reference sequence). This CDR3 is CASSRGIEYGYTF. CDR3 bases: TGTGCCAGCAGCAGGGGGATCGAGTATGGCTACACCTTC.

The V gene is TRBV18, the J gene TRBJ1-3; D not resolved. Germline-derived CDR1 and CDR2 are KGHSH and LQKENI. The CDR3 spans 16 residues. V was trimmed by 1 base and J by 2 bases, leaving 12 bases between them. CDR3 region: CASSPRTGRTGNTIYF. CDR3 DNA: TGTGCCAGCTCACCACGGACGGGGAGGACTGGAAACACCATATATTTT.

The V gene is TRBV6-5, the J gene TRBJ2-4; TRBD2 might be the D (5 bases). V was pared by 6 bases and J by 6 bases, with 15 bases between. The germline V gene encodes CDR1 MNHEY and CDR2 SVGAGI. The CDR3 loop spans 14 amino acids. CDR3: CASSTRAEGNIQYF. CDR3 DNA sequence: TGTGCCAGCAGCACTCGGGCAGAGGGAAACATTCAGTACTTC.

CDR3 loop: CASSYNRGEKLFF. DNA for the CDR3: TGTGCCAGCAGTTATAATAGGGGGGAAAAACTGTTTTTT. The J gene is TRBJ1-4, the V gene TRBV6-5, with D perhaps TRBD1 (6 bases). Germline V gene data show CDR1 as MNHEY and CDR2 as SVGAGI. This CDR3 spans 13 amino acids. The V and J ends lost 3 bases and 8 bases respectively, with 10 bases between them.

The CDR3 region has the DNA TGCGCCAGCAGCTTGGCGACTAGCGGGAGACAAGAGACCCAGTACTTC. Amino acid sequence: CASSLATSGRQETQYF. This rearrangement joins TRBV5-1 to TRBJ2-5; 12 bases fit TRBD2. This CDR3 region has 16 residues. J lost 2 bases, V lost 0 bases, and 2 bases had no gene match. Per germline, CDR1 SGHRS and CDR2 YFSETQ.

This chain links TRBV29-1 with TRBJ1-1; no definite D call. V shed 6 bases and J shed 0 bases, with 8 bases lying between them. The length of the CDR3 is 12 residues. CDR1 and CDR2 (germline): SQVTM, ANQGSEA. The CDR3 loop is CSVHRVNTEAFF. In DNA, the CDR3 is TGCAGCGTCCACCGGGTGAACACTGAAGCTTTCTTT.

This clone was seen once. The rearrangement uses TRBV28 and TRBJ2-7, with D tentatively TRBD2 (6 bases). Germline V gene data show CDR1 as MDHEN and CDR2 as SYDVKM. V lost 3 bases and J lost 3, with 12 bases in between. The CDR3 extends over 14 amino acids. CDR3 DNA sequence: TGTGCCAGCAGTTTCGGAGGGGTCGTCTACGAGCAGTACTTC. Translated: CASSFGGVVYEQYF.

The rearrangement links TRBV25-1 to TRBJ1-2, with D uncertain. CDR1 MGHDK and CDR2 SYGVNS come from the germline V gene. V dropped 1 base and J dropped 4 bases, with 13 bases sitting between them. There are 15 residues in the CDR3. The CDR3 here is CASSESGEGGYGYTF. In nucleotides, the CDR3 is TGTGCCAGCAGTGAATCTGGGGAAGGAGGCTATGGCTACACCTTC.